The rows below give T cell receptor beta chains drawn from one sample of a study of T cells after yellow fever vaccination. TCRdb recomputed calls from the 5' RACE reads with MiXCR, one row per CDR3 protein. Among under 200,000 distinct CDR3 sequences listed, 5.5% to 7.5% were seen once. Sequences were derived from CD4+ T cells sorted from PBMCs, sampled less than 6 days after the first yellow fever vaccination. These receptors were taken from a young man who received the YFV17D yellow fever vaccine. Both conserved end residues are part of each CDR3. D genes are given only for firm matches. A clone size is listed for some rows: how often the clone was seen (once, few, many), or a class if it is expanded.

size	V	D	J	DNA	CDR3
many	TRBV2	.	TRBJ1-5	TGTGCCAGCAGTGTCTGGGGACATCAGCCCCAGCATTTT	CASSVWGHQPQHF
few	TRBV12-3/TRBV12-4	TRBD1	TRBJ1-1	TGTGCCAGCATACCCTCGTTCGCAGGGGGTTTCACTGAAGCTTTCTTT	CASIPSFAGGFTEAFF
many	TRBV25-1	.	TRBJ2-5	TGTGCCAGCAGTGATCAACAGGGAACGGAGACCCAGTACTTC	CASSDQQGTETQYF
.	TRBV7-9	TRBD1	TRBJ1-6	TGTGCCAGCAGCCCCTTGGGACAGGGATCACCCCTCCACTTT	CASSPLGQGSPLHF
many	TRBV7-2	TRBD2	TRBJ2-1	TGTGCCAGCAGCTCGGGACTAGTTGGGGCTGAGCAGTTCTTC	CASSSGLVGAEQFF
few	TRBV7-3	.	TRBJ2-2	TGTGCCAGCAGCCCAAGACTAGGGCTCACCGGGGAGCTGTTTTTT	CASSPRLGLTGELFF
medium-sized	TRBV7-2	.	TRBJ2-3	TGTGCCAGCAGCTTAGTGGTGGGGACAGATACGCAGTATTTT	CASSLVVGTDTQYF
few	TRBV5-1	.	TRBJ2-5	TGCGCCAGCAGCTTGGGGGTCCTCCAAGAGACCCAGTACTTC	CASSLGVLQETQYF
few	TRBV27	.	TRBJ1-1	TGTGCCAGCACCCCCGTGGGCCTCCGGGGGGACACTGAAGCTTTCTTT	CASTPVGLRGDTEAFF
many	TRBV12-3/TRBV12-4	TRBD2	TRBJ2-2	TGTGCCAGCAGTCCTAGCGGGGGGTCCGGGGAGCTGTTTTTT	CASSPSGGSGELFF
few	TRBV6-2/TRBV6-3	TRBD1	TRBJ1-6	TGTGCCAGCCTAGCTGACAGGGACTATAATTCACCCCTCCACTTT	CASLADRDYNSPLHF
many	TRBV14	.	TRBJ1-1	TGTGCCAGCAGCCAAGATCTGGGGACTGAAGCTTTCTTT	CASSQDLGTEAFF
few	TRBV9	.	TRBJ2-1	TGTGCCAGCAGCCCCACCCTAGCGAGCAATGAGCAGTTCTTC	CASSPTLASNEQFF
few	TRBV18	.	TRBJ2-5	TGTGCCAGCTCACTGCTAGCGCAGTTCTCAGAGACCCAGTACTTC	CASSLLAQFSETQYF
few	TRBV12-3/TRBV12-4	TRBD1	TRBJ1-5	TGTGCCAGCAGTCGGACTACAGGGGACGTCCAGCCCCAGCATTTT	CASSRTTGDVQPQHF
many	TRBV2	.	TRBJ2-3	TGTGCCAGCAGTGAAGACGCAGATACGCAGTATTTT	CASSEDADTQYF
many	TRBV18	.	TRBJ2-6	TGTGCCAGCTCACCACAGACCTCTGGGGCCAACGTCCTGACTTTC	CASSPQTSGANVLTF
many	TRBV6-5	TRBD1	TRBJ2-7	TGTGCCAGCAGCCTCCTCGGGACAGTCTACGAGCAGTACTTC	CASSLLGTVYEQYF
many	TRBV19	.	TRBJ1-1	TGTGCCAGTAGTATAGCCGGTTTCCGTCAAGCTTTCTTT	CASSIAGFRQAFF
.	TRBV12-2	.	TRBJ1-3	TGTGCAAGTCGGAGGAGGGTTGGAAACACCATATATTTT	CASRRRVGNTIYF
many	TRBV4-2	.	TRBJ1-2	TGTGCCAGCAGCCAAGAGTTAGAGGGTTCTAACTATGGCTACACCTTC	CASSQELEGSNYGYTF
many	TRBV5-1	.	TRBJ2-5	TGCGCCAGCAGCTTGGTGGGGATCTCTGAGACCCAGTACTTC	CASSLVGISETQYF
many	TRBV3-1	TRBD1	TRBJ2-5	TGTGCCAGCAGAAAAGGACAGGGACTGGAGACCCAGTACTTC	CASRKGQGLETQYF
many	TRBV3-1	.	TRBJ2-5	TGTGCCAGCAGCGGGGGTCTGGTGGAGACCCAGTACTTC	CASSGGLVETQYF
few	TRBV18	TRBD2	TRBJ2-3	TGTGCCAGCTCACCCAACTCCGGAGGCGGGGGACTCACAGATACGCAGTATTTT	CASSPNSGGGGLTDTQYF
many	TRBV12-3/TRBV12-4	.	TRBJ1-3	TGTGCCAGCAGCCGAGACAGTAGCTCTGGAAACACCATATATTTT	CASSRDSSSGNTIYF
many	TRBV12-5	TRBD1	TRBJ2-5	TGTGCTAGTGGCGTGGGGACAGGGGCTCCGGAAGAGACCCAGTACTTC	CASGVGTGAPEETQYF
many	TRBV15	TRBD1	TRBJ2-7	TGTGCCACCAGCAGAGATCCGGGACAGTCCTACGAGCAGTACTTC	CATSRDPGQSYEQYF
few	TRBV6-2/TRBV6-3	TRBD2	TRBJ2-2	TGTGCCAGCAGTTCCTGGACTAGCGTGGCAAACACCGGGGAGCTGTTTTTT	CASSSWTSVANTGELFF
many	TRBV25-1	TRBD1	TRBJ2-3	TGTGCCAGTGGACAGGGAGGCACAGATACGCAGTATTTT	CASGQGGTDTQYF
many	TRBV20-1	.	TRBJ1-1	TGCAGTGCTAGTTATCGGAGGAACACTGAAGCTTTCTTT	CSASYRRNTEAFF
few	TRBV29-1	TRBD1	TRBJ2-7	TGCAGCGTTGCAAAGGGACAGCGACCCTACGAGCAGTACTTC	CSVAKGQRPYEQYF
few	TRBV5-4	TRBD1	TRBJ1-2	TGTGCCAGCAGGGGCGGACAGGGGGTTAGCTATGGCTACACCTTC	CASRGGQGVSYGYTF
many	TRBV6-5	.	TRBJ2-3	TGTGCCAGCAGGGCATCGGATACGCAGTATTTT	CASRASDTQYF
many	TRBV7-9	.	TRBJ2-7	TGTGCCAGCAGTCCCTTACCCTACGAGCAGTACTTC	CASSPLPYEQYF
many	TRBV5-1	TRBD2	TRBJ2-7	TGCGCCAGCAGCCAGATCCCTAGCGGGGGGTCGTACGAGCAGTACTTC	CASSQIPSGGSYEQYF
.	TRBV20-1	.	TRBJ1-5	TGCAGTGCTAGACGCGGAGATAGCAATCAGCCCCAGCATTTT	CSARRGDSNQPQHF